Sequencing of this T cell receptor beta chain was carried out in a study of beta chain features in type 1 diabetes. Study background: Regarding age, gender and cell yields, patients proved similar to healthy donors. Study-level findings and limits: Among type 1 diabetes patients, VDJ junctions had fewer insertions and more deletions. There was a moderate but significant shortening of TCRB CDR3s in all four CD4+ subsets of Type 1 diabetes patients.

Remarks on this clone: The antigen remains unidentified.

Trimming took off 3 bases at V and 9 bases at J, with 12 bases between the two ends. Germline V lookup: CDR1 LNHDA, CDR2 SQIVND (reference sequence). The length of the CDR3 is 13 residues. The entirety of the isolated RNA underwent reverse transcription, so expressed TCRB transcripts were sequenced. Sequenced by immunoSEQ multiplex PCR; TCRdb stores in-frame clones only, minus some. The table shows around 250,000 clones, with roughly 14% occurring only once. The V gene is TRBV19, the J gene TRBJ2-1; the D gene is possibly TRBD1 (7 bases). Sequenced input: naive CD4+ T cells from blood. This clonotype was obtained from a man aged 25-45 years with type 1 diabetes. CDR3: CASSMAQGGEQFF. CDR3 DNA sequence: TGTGCCAGTAGTATGGCCCAGGGGGGTGAGCAGTTCTTC.